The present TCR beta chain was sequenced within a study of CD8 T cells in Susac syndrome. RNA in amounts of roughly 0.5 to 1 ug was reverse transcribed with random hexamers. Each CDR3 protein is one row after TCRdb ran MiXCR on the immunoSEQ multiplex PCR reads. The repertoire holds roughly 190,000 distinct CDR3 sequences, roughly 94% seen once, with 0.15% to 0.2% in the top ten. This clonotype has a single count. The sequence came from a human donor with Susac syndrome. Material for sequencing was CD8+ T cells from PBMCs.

The CDR3 is CASSARTAGELFF. The DNA of the CDR3 is TGTGCCAGCTCTGCACGTACAGCCGGGGAGCTGTTTTTT. The gene calls are TRBV7-9 and TRBJ2-2; no reliable D call. Germline V lookup: CDR1 SEHNR, CDR2 FQNEAQ (reference sequence). CDR3 length: 13 amino acids. The ends were cut back, 8 bases at V and 6 bases at J, with 13 bases in the middle.